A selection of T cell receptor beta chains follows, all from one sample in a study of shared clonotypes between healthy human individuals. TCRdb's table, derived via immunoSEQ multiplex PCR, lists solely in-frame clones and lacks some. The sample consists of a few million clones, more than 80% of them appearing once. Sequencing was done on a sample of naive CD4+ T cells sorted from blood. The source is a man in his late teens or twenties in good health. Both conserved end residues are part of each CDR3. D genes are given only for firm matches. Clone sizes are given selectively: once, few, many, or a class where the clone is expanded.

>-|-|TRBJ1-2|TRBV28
TGTGCCAGCAGAGGAAGCTATGGCTACACCTTC
CASRGSYGYTF
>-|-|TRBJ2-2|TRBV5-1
TGCGCCAGCAGCACGACTAGGTTGGACACCGGGGAGCTGTTTTTT
CASSTTRLDTGELFF
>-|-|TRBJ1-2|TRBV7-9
TGTGCCAGCAGCTTAGTCAGCCTGAACTATGGCTACACCTTC
CASSLVSLNYGYTF
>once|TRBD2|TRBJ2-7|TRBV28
TGTGCCAGCAGTCCTCTAGCGGGAGGCTCTAGCTCCTACGAGCAGTACTTC
CASSPLAGGSSSYEQYF
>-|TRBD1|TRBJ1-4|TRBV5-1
TGCGCCAGCAGCTTGGCGGGACAGGGGGCCGGGGATGAAAAACTGTTTTTT
CASSLAGQGAGDEKLFF
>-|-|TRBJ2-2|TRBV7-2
TGTGCCAGCAGCTCAGAGGGGACCGGGGAGCTGTTTTTT
CASSSEGTGELFF
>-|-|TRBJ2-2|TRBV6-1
TGTGCCAGCAGTGTCCTAGGGAGTGGCGGGGAGCTGTTTTTT
CASSVLGSGGELFF
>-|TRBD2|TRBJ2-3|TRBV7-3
TGTGCCAGCAGCCAGACTAGCGGGGCCCTGTATGGCACAGATACGCAGTATTTT
CASSQTSGALYGTDTQYF
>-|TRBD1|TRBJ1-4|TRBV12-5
TGTGCTAGTGGCCAGGGACAGGGTAATGAAAAACTGTTTTTT
CASGQGQGNEKLFF
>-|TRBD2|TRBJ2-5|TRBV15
TGTGCCACCAGCAGGCTGACTAGCGGGACCTCCCAGTACTTC
CATSRLTSGTSQYF
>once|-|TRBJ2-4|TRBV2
TGTGCCAGCAGTGAACTAGGGGATCCGGCCAAAAACATTCAGTACTTC
CASSELGDPAKNIQYF
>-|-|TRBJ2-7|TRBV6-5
TGTGCCAGCAGTTACTCCTACTTTTACGAGCAGTACTTC
CASSYSYFYEQYF
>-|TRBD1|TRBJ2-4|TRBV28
TGTGCCAGCAGACGGACAGGGGAAAACATTCAGTACTTC
CASRRTGENIQYF
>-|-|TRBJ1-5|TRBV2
TGTGCCAGCAGTGTCGGAATCAATCAGCCCCAGCATTTT
CASSVGINQPQHF
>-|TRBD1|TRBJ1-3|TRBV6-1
TGTGCCAGCAGTCAAGGACAGGGCTACACCATATATTTT
CASSQGQGYTIYF
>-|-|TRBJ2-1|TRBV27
TGTGCCAGCAGTTTAGTCGGGGAACTAAGCTCCTACAATGAGCAGTTCTTC
CASSLVGELSSYNEQFF
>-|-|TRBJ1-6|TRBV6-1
TGTGCCAGCAGTTCGGAGGAGAATTCACCCCTCCACTTT
CASSSEENSPLHF
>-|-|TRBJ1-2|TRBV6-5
TGTGCCAGCAGTTACTCGATGGGGCCCTATGGCTACACCTTC
CASSYSMGPYGYTF
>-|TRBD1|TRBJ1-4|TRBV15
TGTGCCACCAGCCCACTACGCGACAGGGTTAATGAAAAACTGTTTTTT
CATSPLRDRVNEKLFF
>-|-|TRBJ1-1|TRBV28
TGTGCCAGCAGTAGCCCTTCGCGTGAAGCTTTCTTT
CASSSPSREAFF
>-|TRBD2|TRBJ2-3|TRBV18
TGTGCCAGCTCACCACCGGGACTAGCGGGGATCACAGATACGCAGTATTTT
CASSPPGLAGITDTQYF
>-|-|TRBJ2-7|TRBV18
TGTGCCAGCTCACCATTATCCTACTACGAGCAGTACTTC
CASSPLSYYEQYF
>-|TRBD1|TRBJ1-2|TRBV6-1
TGTGCCAGCAGCGGGACAGAGAACTATGGCTACACCTTC
CASSGTENYGYTF
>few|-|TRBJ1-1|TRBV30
TGTGCCTGGAGCACAGGTGGGAACACTGAAGCTTTCTTT
CAWSTGGNTEAFF
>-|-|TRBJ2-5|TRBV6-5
TGTGCCAGCAGTTATCCAGGGGACGAGACCCAGTACTTC
CASSYPGDETQYF
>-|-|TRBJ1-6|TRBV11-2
TGTGCCAGCAGCTTAGGGACCGATAATTCACCCCTCCACTTT
CASSLGTDNSPLHF
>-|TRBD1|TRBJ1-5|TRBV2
TGTGCCAGCAGTGGGGTAGGGGGCGGACAGCCCCAGCATTTT
CASSGVGGGQPQHF
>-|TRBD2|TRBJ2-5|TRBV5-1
TGCGCCAGCGCCGGGACTAGCGGGGAGACCCAGTACTTC
CASAGTSGETQYF
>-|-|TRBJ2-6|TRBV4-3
TGCGCCAGCAGCCAAGCCGTGGCGAGCTCTGGGGCCAACGTCCTGACTTTC
CASSQAVASSGANVLTF
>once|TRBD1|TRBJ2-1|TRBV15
TGTGCCACGCTCGTCCTCGACGGGACAGATAACAATGAGCAGTTCTTC
CATLVLDGTDNNEQFF
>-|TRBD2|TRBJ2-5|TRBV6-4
TGTGCCAGCAGTGCCCAGACTAGCGGGCACCAAGAGACCCAGTACTTC
CASSAQTSGHQETQYF
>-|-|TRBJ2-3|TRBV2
TGTGCCAGCAGTGTGCAGGGACCCACAGATACGCAGTATTTT
CASSVQGPTDTQYF
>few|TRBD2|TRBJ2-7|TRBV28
TGTGCCAGCAGTTTAGCGGTAGCGGGGGTCTACGAGCAGTACTTC
CASSLAVAGVYEQYF
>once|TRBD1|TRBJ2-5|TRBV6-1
TGTGCCAGCAGTGAGGGACAGGGGATTCGGAAGACCCAGTACTTC
CASSEGQGIRKTQYF
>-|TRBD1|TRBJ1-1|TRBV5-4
TGTGCCAGCAGCTTGGACAGGGGGCGATTGGACACTGAAGCTTTCTTT
CASSLDRGRLDTEAFF
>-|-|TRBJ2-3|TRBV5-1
TGCGCCAGCAGCTTGGTGTTAGCAGGGGAAGCAGATACGCAGTATTTT
CASSLVLAGEADTQYF
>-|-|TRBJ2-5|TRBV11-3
TGTGCCAGCAGCTTAGGCGAGGCGGAGACCCAGTACTTC
CASSLGEAETQYF
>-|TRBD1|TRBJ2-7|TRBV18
TGTGCCAGCTCAGAAACAGGGGGCTACGAGCAGTACTTC
CASSETGGYEQYF
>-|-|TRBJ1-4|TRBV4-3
TGCGCCAGCAGCCGGGGCAGTAAGGGGGCAACTAATGAAAAACTGTTTTTT
CASSRGSKGATNEKLFF
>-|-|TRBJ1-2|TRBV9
TGTGCCAGCAGCCCGAACTCAGGTTTTGGCTACACCTTC
CASSPNSGFGYTF
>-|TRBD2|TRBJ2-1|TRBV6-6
TGTGCCAGCAGTTACTCGGCGGGGCTAGCGGGATTTGAGCAGTTCTTC
CASSYSAGLAGFEQFF
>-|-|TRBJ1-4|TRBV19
TGTGCCAGTAGTATGGGATTACAGGTCCGGAATGAAAAACTGTTTTTT
CASSMGLQVRNEKLFF
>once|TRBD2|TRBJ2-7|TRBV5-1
TGCGCCAGCAGCTTGGGGGCAGGGAGGGTCTACGAGCAGTACTTC
CASSLGAGRVYEQYF
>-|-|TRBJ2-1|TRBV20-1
TGCAGTGCTTTAGCGTGGGGTGAGCAGTTCTTC
CSALAWGEQFF
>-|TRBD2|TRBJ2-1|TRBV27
TGTGCCAGCCGGGAGGAGTTCTCCTACAATGAGCAGTTCTTC
CASREEFSYNEQFF
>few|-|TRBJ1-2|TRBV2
TGTGCCAGCAGGTCAAACCCCGAGGGCTACACCTTC
CASRSNPEGYTF
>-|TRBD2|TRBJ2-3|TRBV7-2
TGTGCCAGCAGCTTAAGCGGGGCCTTTGCAGATACGCAGTATTTT
CASSLSGAFADTQYF
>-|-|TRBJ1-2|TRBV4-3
TGCGCCAGCAGCCAAGATCGGCAGGTCAATTATGGCTACACCTTC
CASSQDRQVNYGYTF
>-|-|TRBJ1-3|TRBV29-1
TGCAGCGTTGAAGATGGGACATACTCTGGAAACACCATATATTTT
CSVEDGTYSGNTIYF
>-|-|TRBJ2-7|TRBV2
TGTGCCAGCAACTATGCAGGCTACGAGCAGTACTTC
CASNYAGYEQYF
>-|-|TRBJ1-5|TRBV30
TGTGCCTGGAGTACGGGGAATGGCAATCAGCCCCAGCATTTT
CAWSTGNGNQPQHF
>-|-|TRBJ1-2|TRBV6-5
TGTGCCAGCAGTTACGATGGCAGGGTGACTGGCTACACCTTC
CASSYDGRVTGYTF
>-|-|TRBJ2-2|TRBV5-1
TGCGCCAGCAGCGTAGAGGGTGGGGAGCTGTTTTTT
CASSVEGGELFF
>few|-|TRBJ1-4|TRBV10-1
TGCGCCAGCAGTGAGTTAAAACAGTCTAATGAAAAACTGTTTTTT
CASSELKQSNEKLFF
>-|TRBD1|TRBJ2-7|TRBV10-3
TGTGCCACAGGGGGCGCCTACGAGCAGTACTTC
CATGGAYEQYF
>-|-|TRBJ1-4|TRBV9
TGTGCCAGCAGCGTCGGGCAGACAAATGAAAAACTGTTTTTT
CASSVGQTNEKLFF
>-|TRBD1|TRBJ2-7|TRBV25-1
TGTGCCAGCATGGGACAGGGCTTCTACGAGCAGTACTTC
CASMGQGFYEQYF